These 21 T cell receptor beta chains share one sample of origin, sequenced in a study of CD8 T cells in ankylosing spondylitis. TCRdb re-derived calls from the 5' RACE reads in MiXCR, one entry per CDR3 protein. The top ten hold about 10% of the sample, which has under 400,000 distinct CDR3 sequences, roughly 11% seen once. The sample taken for sequencing was blood, either unsorted or a sorted T cell fraction (not recorded which). These receptors were collected from a female donor with ankylosing spondylitis or in good health (not recorded which).

This clonotype was picked up many times. This CDR3 is CASSYSDSASDTQYF. CDR3 nucleotides: TGTGCCAGCAGTTACTCGGATTCAGCTTCAGATACGCAGTATTTT. V gene TRBV6-5 combines with J gene TRBJ2-3; unclear D gene. The V gene's germline CDR1 is MNHEY and CDR2 SVGAGI. This CDR3 contains 15 residues. Between the trimmed V and J ends, which lost 0 bases and 4 bases, there was a span of 11 bases.

The table lists this clonotype with many counts. This chain connects TRBV28 to TRBJ1-6; no definite D call. CDR1 is MDHEN, CDR2 SYDVKM, per germline. The CDR3 contains 18 residues. The ends were cut back, 6 bases at V and 6 bases at J, with 24 bases in the middle. The CDR3 loop is CASSPRMGIGLGNSPLHF. The CDR3 region has the DNA TGTGCCAGCAGCCCCAGAATGGGGATAGGCTTGGGTAATTCACCCCTCCACTTT.

This clonotype was counted at least ten times. The J gene is TRBJ1-4, the V gene TRBV5-6; D ambiguous. V gave up 4 bases and J gave up 6 bases, with 19 bases separating them. The CDR3 is 16 amino acids. Per the germline V gene, CDR1 is SGHDT and CDR2 is YYEEEE. CDR3 bases: TGTGCCAGCAGCCCCGGCGGTATGTCGGGTTATGAAAAACTGTTTTTT. Residues: CASSPGGMSGYEKLFF.

This clonotype was found many times. This chain joins TRBV5-1 and TRBJ2-1; D perhaps matches TRBD1 (6 bases). The germline CDR1 and CDR2 sequences are SGHRS and YFSETQ. V was pared by 4 bases and J by 5 bases, with 16 bases between. The CDR3 has 15 residues. This CDR3 reads CASSGGSGRNNEQFF. CDR3 DNA sequence: TGCGCCAGCAGCGGGGGCTCGGGACGAAACAATGAGCAGTTCTTC. Combining the CDR3 with reference TRBV5-1 and TRBJ2-1 gives the whole variable domain KAGVTQTPRYLIKTRGQQVTLSCSPISGHRSVSWYQQTPGQGLQFLFEYFSETQRNKGNFPGRFSGRQFSNSRSEMNVSTLELGDSALYLCASSGGSGRNNEQFFGPGTRLTVL.

This sequence joins TRBV19 and TRBJ1-2; perhaps TRBD1 as D (5 bases). V was trimmed by 6 bases and J by 7 bases, leaving 15 bases between them. The CDR3 contains 13 residues. In germline, CDR1 is LNHDA, CDR2 SQIVND (reference sequence). The CDR3 coding sequence is TGTGCCAGTAGCCCGGGGCTGGGGCCTGGCTACACCTTC. Its translation: CASSPGLGPGYTF.

The chain uses TRBV5-6 and TRBJ2-7; unclear D gene. The CDR3 loop spans 13 amino acids. In germline, CDR1 is SGHDT, CDR2 YYEEEE. V was shortened by 3 bases and J by 2 bases, with 9 bases between the two germline ends. Here the CDR3 reads CASSYWATYEQYF. Written as DNA, the CDR3 is TGTGCCAGCAGCTATTGGGCGACCTACGAGCAGTACTTC.

In this sample, this clonotype turned up many times. V usage is TRBV20-1 and J usage is TRBJ2-3, with D maybe TRBD2 (6 bases). Germline V lookup: CDR1 DFQATT, CDR2 SNEGSKA (reference sequence). V lost 3 bases, J lost 2 bases, and 15 bases lay in between. The CDR3 runs to 15 residues. CDR3 sequence: CSASPPGEPTDTQYF. CDR3 coding DNA: TGCAGTGCTAGTCCTCCGGGAGAACCCACAGATACGCAGTATTTT.

This clonotype showed up many times. The chain has TRBV5-1 and TRBJ2-3; D may be TRBD2 (7 bases). V shed 2 bases and J shed 2 bases, with 15 bases lying between them. CDR3 length equals 16 residues. The germline gives CDR1 SGHRS, CDR2 YFSETQ. The CDR3 loop is CASSFTGGLNTDTQYF. DNA for the CDR3: TGCGCCAGCAGCTTTACCGGGGGGCTGAACACAGATACGCAGTATTTT.

This clonotype was detected a few times. The chain carries TRBV7-9 and TRBJ1-1; D is uncertain. This CDR3 is 13 amino acids long. Trimming removed 5 bases at V and 7 bases at J, with 14 bases between. CDR1 is SEHNR, CDR2 FQNEAQ, per germline (reference sequence). The CDR3 coding sequence is TGTGCCAGCAGCCGAGCAGGAGATTTTGAAGCTTTCTTT. Protein sequence: CASSRAGDFEAFF.

Only a few counts were recorded for this clonotype. The genes are TRBV20-1 and TRBJ1-2; D unresolved. The CDR3 is made up of 12 amino acids. Germline lookup yields CDR1 DFQATT and CDR2 SNEGSKA (reference sequence). V was shortened by 2 bases and J by 2 bases, with 6 bases between the two germline ends. CDR3 amino acids: CSARRLNYGYTF. DNA for the CDR3: TGCAGTGCTAGACGGTTAAACTATGGCTACACCTTC.

The V call is TRBV28, the J call TRBJ2-3; D might be TRBD1 or TRBD2, each matching 5 bases. CDR3 size: 20 residues. The germline V gene has CDR1 MDHEN and CDR2 SYDVKM. V shed 2 bases and J shed 0 bases, with 24 bases lying between them. The CDR3 coding sequence is TGTGCCAGCAGTTTAGCGGGCGCAGGGCGTAGGGCCTCTAGCACAGATACGCAGTATTTT. Translating gives CASSLAGAGRRASSTDTQYF.

This clonotype was detected many times. The V and J genes are TRBV28 and TRBJ1-3, with 10 bases aligning to TRBD1. Germline V lookup: CDR1 MDHEN, CDR2 SYDVKM. V was pared by 5 bases and J by 3 bases, with 7 bases of the junction left unmatched. The CDR3 has 16 amino acids. The CDR3 coding sequence is TGTGCCAGCAGTACAAGGACAGGGGGAGTTGGAAACACCATATATTTT. It specifies CASSTRTGGVGNTIYF.

This clonotype was recorded at least ten times. The rearrangement links TRBV7-2 to TRBJ2-7; D not certain. The V end lost 6 bases, the J end lost 13 bases, and 25 bases lay between the germline ends. Germline loops: CDR1 SGHTA, CDR2 FQGNSA. This CDR3 has 14 residues. The CDR3 loop reads CASSPMGLVRAYYF. CDR3 bases: TGTGCCAGCAGTCCCATGGGGTTAGTCCGTGCGTATTACTTC.

This sequence joins TRBV30 and TRBJ1-5, with 7 bases that match TRBD1. Looked up from germline, CDR1 is GTSNPN and CDR2 is SVGIG (reference sequence). The J segment lost 4 bases and the V segment lost 3 bases, leaving 3 bases of the junction unmatched. There are 13 residues in the CDR3. The CDR3 region has the DNA TGTGCCTGGAGCGGACAGGCGAATCAGCCCCAGCATTTT. As protein: CAWSGQANQPQHF.

This clonotype was observed at least ten times. The chain couples TRBV3-1 to TRBJ1-5; D ambiguous. CDR3 length equals 15 residues. In germline, CDR1 is LGHDT, CDR2 YNNKEL (reference sequence). V shed 0 bases and J shed 4 bases, with 10 bases lying between them. The CDR3 DNA follows: TGTGCCAGCAGCCAAGATCCCAGGCAAAATCAGCCCCAGCATTTT. Its protein product is CASSQDPRQNQPQHF.

There are many counts of this clonotype. The chain couples TRBV7-8 to TRBJ2-3; D remains unclear. The V gene's germline CDR1 is SGHVS and CDR2 FQNEAQ. CDR3 length equals 12 residues. V lost 4 bases to trimming and J lost 2 bases, with 4 bases between them. CDR3 sequence: CASSSITDTQYF. CDR3 bases: TGTGCCAGCAGCTCCATCACAGATACGCAGTATTTT.

This clonotype was seen ten or more times. The V and J genes are TRBV12-3 or TRBV12-4 and TRBJ1-3; D gene uncertain. CDR3 length equals 15 residues. V was pared by 6 bases and J by 0 bases, with 12 bases between. CDR3 amino acids: CASSDQRFSGNTIYF. The CDR3 DNA sequence: TGTGCCAGCAGCGATCAGAGGTTCTCTGGAAACACCATATATTTT.

This clonotype appeared many times. The chain carries TRBV13 and TRBJ2-5; D is uncertain. The V gene's germline CDR1 is PRHDT and CDR2 FYEKMQ (reference sequence). This CDR3 spans 13 amino acids. The V end was cut by 5 bases, the J end by 7 bases, with 14 bases between. This chain's CDR3 is CASSPGRIRTQYF. In DNA, the CDR3 is TGTGCCAGCAGCCCAGGACGTATTAGGACCCAGTACTTC. Complete variable domain (other parts from reference TRBV13 and TRBJ2-5): AAGVIQSPRHLIKEKRETATLKCYPIPRHDTVYWYQQGPGQDPQFLISFYEKMQSDKGSIPDRFSAQQFSDYHSELNMSSLELGDSALYFCASSPGRIRTQYFGPGTRLLVL.

This clonotype has ten or more counts. The chain couples TRBV7-9 to TRBJ1-2; D is possibly TRBD1 (5 bases). V was clipped by 11 bases and J by 8 bases, with 21 bases between them. The CDR3 loop spans 13 amino acids. Germline V gene sequence: CDR1 SEHNR, CDR2 FQNEAQ (reference sequence). The CDR3: CAGIRDAGGGYTF. The CDR3 region has the DNA TGTGCCGGCATTCGGGACGCGGGCGGCGGCTACACCTTC.

This clonotype was observed many times. V usage is TRBV20-1 and J usage is TRBJ2-7, with 7 bases matching TRBD1. Germline assignment: CDR1 DFQATT and CDR2 SNEGSKA (reference sequence). V shed 3 bases, J shed 2 bases, and the junction held 7 bases outside the gene matches. The CDR3 runs 14 residues. The CDR3 reads CSASIGQAPYEQYF. CDR3 nucleotides: TGCAGTGCTAGTATCGGACAGGCGCCCTACGAGCAGTACTTC.

This clonotype has ten or more counts. The genes are TRBV20-1 and TRBJ2-1; unclear D gene. The CDR3 length is 14 residues. V lost 0 bases and J 3 bases, leaving 9 bases between the germline ends. Germline V gives CDR1 DFQATT, CDR2 SNEGSKA (reference sequence). The CDR3 reads CSARDLKGYNEQFF. DNA for the CDR3: TGCAGTGCTAGAGACCTCAAGGGCTACAATGAGCAGTTCTTC.